This T cell receptor beta chain was captured by sequencing in a study of tumor-infiltrating lymphocytes in primary liver carcinoma. About the research overall: The tumors, T1-T3 N0M0 lesions, were about 4.2 to 11 cm across.

This clonotype was found once. The antigen remains unidentified. This sequence may be a read error, since a much larger clone differs from it by one base. Study-level points and caveats: Lesser overlap characterized tumor-adjacent and tumor-blood pairs relative to tumor region pairs.

Starting from 500 ng of total RNA, TCR beta cDNA was produced with a primer in the constant region. Three nested multiplex PCR rounds, a slightly modified ARM-PCR, produced the libraries for TCR beta. TCRdb re-analysed the multiplex PCR reads in MiXCR, keeping a single row per CDR3 protein. The sample has hundreds of thousands of distinct CDR3 sequences, over 55% seen once. Unsorted whole blood supplied the RNA, and germline DNA was extracted too. No patient had received treatment, and all had chronic HBV infection. Peripheral blood, 3.5 to 4.5 milliliters, was collected prior to surgery. The receptor was isolated from a man aged 40-49 years with primary liver carcinoma and hepatitis B virus infection. The sample comprised peripheral blood.

The CDR3 here is CTISVGSSTEAFF. CDR3 coding DNA: TGTACCATCAGTGTGGGTTCGAGCACTGAAGCTTTCTTT. The rearrangement joins TRBV10-3 to TRBJ1-1; unclear D gene. There are 13 residues in the CDR3. CDR1 is ENHRY and CDR2 is SYGVKD in the germline V gene.